This TCR beta chain came from a study of regulatory T cells in long-lasting Graves disease. TCR beta libraries were built with iRepertoire HTBI primers and Arm-PCR of CDR3 regions. MiXCR was run by TCRdb on the multiplex PCR reads, yielding one entry per CDR3 protein. The sample yields 250,000 or so distinct CDR3 sequences, 15% to 20% seen once. This clonotype was found many times. Time point given: newly diagnosed GD, antithyroid drugs for less than 3 months. Making the TCR library involved RNA that had been extracted from PBMCs. CDR1 is MGHRA and CDR2 is YSYEKL in the germline V gene. With 2 bases removed from V and 0 bases from J, the gap between germline ends came to 11 bases. The CDR3 has 16 amino acids. These data were likewise used in another study, on T cells in Graves' hyperthyroidism and ophthalmopathy.

Sequences were derived from peripheral blood mononuclear cells (PBMCs), sampled at new diagnosis, from a patient treated with antithyroid drugs. The chain couples TRBV4-1 to TRBJ1-3, with TRBD1 as a possible D gene (5 bases). This clonotype was sampled from a woman aged 25 to 45 with Graves disease. The CDR3 spells CASSQPPGPSGNTIYF. DNA for the CDR3: TGCGCCAGCAGCCAACCTCCGGGACCCTCTGGAAACACCATATATTTT.